The 8 T cell receptor beta chains below come from one sample, sequenced in a study of response to subunit inactivated influenza vaccine. A single record per CDR3 protein comes from TCRdb applying MiXCR to the RT-PCR reads. The table includes hundreds of thousands of distinct CDR3 sequences, about 8% detected once. The sample in question was PBMCs from blood, obtained about 23 months after vaccination. These receptors all come from a man in his fifties or sixties who received an inactivated influenza vaccine.

A word on this clonotype: This may be a read error: a much more frequent sequence differs by one nucleotide. The V gene is TRBV20-1, the J gene TRBJ2-7, with D possibly being TRBD1 or TRBD2 (5 bases each). The CDR3 consists of 16 residues. Germline lookup yields CDR1 DFQATT and CDR2 SNEGSKA (reference sequence). Here the CDR3 reads CCARDSPGSTSYEQYF. The CDR3 nucleotides read TGCTGTGCTAGAGACAGCCCGGGATCTACTTCCTACGAGCAGTACTTC.

This clonotype was counted a few times. V is TRBV20-1 and J is TRBJ2-6; 8 bases match TRBD2. The CDR3 is 16 amino acids. V gave up 6 bases and J gave up 0 bases; unmatched junction bases: 7. From germline, CDR1 is DFQATT and CDR2 SNEGSKA (reference sequence). In nucleotides, the CDR3 is TGCAGTGCCCGGGGTAGCGGGGCCTCTGGGGCCAACGTCCTGACTTTC. Its translation: CSARGSGASGANVLTF.

The CDR3 sequence is CASSLARVDGTDTQYF. The CDR3 DNA sequence: TGCGCCAGCAGCTTGGCCCGCGTGGACGGCACAGATACGCAGTATTTT. The rearrangement links TRBV5-1 to TRBJ2-3; no clear D gene. Germline CDR1 SGHRS, CDR2 YFSETQ. The CDR3 is made up of 16 amino acids. V lost 0 bases and J 1 base, leaving 12 bases between the germline ends.

At least ten counts were recorded for this clonotype. The rearrangement uses TRBV4-3 and TRBJ2-3, with D unclear. This CDR3 comprises 18 residues. The germline gives CDR1 LGHNA, CDR2 YSLEER. Trimming left V 2 bases short and J 3 bases short, with 21 bases between. DNA of the CDR3: TGCGCCAGCAGCCAACACGGCGCCAGGATTCAGTGGACAGATACGCAGTATTTT. Residues: CASSQHGARIQWTDTQYF.

This chain joins TRBV20-1 and TRBJ1-4, with TRBD1 matching 9 bases. After removal of 3 bases from V and 4 bases from J, the junction contained 6 bases not matched to a gene. Germline CDR1 reads DFQATT; CDR2 reads SNEGSKA (reference sequence). The CDR3 totals 15 residues. The CDR3 protein is CSASPKDRGNEKLFF. The DNA of the CDR3 is TGCAGTGCTAGTCCCAAGGACAGGGGTAATGAAAAACTGTTTTTT.

This clonotype turned up a few times. V and J are TRBV4-1 and TRBJ2-1, with 12 nucleotides matching TRBD2. Unmatched junction bases numbered 10, after V lost 1 base and J lost 12 bases. Per the germline V gene, CDR1 is MGHRA and CDR2 is YSYEKL. The CDR3 is made up of 16 amino acids. The CDR3 spells CASSQGGLAGQRGQFF. The CDR3, as DNA: TGCGCCAGCAGCCAAGGCGGACTAGCGGGACAGAGGGGGCAGTTCTTC.

This chain links TRBV7-2 with TRBJ1-6, with 7 nucleotides matching TRBD1. This CDR3 has 15 residues. Per germline, CDR1 SGHTA and CDR2 FQGNSA. The trim removed 1 base at V and 10 bases at J, leaving 7 bases unmatched. This CDR3 is CASSLVQGWESPLHF. Written as DNA, the CDR3 is TGTGCCAGCAGCTTAGTACAGGGGTGGGAATCACCCCTCCACTTT.

This clonotype came up a few times. The V gene is TRBV6-5, the J gene TRBJ2-2; 14 bases align to TRBD2. Germline-derived CDR1 and CDR2 are MNHEY and SVGAGI. The CDR3 runs to 16 residues. The V segment lost 2 bases and the J segment 9 bases; nucleotides outside the gene matches: 5. In nucleotides, the CDR3 is TGTGCCAGCAGTTACCAGACTAGCGGGGGGGTTCGGGAGCTGTTTTTT. Residues: CASSYQTSGGVRELFF.